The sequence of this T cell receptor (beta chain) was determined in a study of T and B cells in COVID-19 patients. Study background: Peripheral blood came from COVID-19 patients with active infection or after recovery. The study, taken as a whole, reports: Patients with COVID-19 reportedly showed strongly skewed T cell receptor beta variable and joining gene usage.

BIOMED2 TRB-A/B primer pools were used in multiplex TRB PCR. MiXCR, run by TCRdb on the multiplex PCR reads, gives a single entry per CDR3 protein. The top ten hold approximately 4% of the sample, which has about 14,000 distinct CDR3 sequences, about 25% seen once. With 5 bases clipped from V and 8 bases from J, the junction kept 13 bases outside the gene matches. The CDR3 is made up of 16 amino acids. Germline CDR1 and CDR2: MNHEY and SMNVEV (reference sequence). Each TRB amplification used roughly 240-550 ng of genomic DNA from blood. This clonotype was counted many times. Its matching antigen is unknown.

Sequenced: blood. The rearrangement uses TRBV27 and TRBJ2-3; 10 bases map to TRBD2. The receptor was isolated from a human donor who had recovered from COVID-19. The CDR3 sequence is CASSLTVAGGPSTQYF. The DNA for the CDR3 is TGTGCCAGCAGTCTAACTGTAGCGGGGGGTCCATCTACGCAGTATTTT.